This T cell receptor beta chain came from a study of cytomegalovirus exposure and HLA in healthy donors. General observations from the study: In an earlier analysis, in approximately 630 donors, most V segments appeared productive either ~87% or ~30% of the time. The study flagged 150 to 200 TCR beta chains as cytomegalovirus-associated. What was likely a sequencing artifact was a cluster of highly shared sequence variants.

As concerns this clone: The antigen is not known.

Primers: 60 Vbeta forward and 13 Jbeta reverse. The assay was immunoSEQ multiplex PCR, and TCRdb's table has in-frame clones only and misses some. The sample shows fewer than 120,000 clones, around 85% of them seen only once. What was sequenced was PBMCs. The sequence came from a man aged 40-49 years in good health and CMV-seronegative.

The CDR3 reads CASSFDRDPEAFF. The CDR3 bases are TGTGCCAGCAGCTTCGACAGGGACCCTGAAGCTTTCTTT. The chain recombines TRBV11-2 with TRBJ1-1, with TRBD1 matching 7 bases. The CDR3 extends over 13 amino acids. CDR1 is SGHAT and CDR2 is FQNNGV in the germline V gene. V dropped 3 bases and J dropped 6; count of bases not matched to a gene: 4.